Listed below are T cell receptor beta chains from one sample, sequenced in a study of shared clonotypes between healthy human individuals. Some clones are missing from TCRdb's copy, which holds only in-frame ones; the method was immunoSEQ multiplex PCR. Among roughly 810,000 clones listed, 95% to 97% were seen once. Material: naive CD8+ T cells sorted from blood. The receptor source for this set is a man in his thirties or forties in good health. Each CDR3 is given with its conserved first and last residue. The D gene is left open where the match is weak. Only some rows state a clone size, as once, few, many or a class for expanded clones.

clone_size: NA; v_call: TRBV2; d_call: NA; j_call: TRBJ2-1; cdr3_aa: CASNTGQEEYNEQFF; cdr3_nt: TGTGCCAGCAACACTGGGCAGGAAGAATACAATGAGCAGTTCTTC
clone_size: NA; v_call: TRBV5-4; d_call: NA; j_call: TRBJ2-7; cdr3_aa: CASSPREAPEQYF; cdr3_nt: TGTGCCAGCAGCCCCCGGGAAGCTCCCGAGCAGTACTTC
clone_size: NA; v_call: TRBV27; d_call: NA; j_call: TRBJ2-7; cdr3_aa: CASSSFFGDYEQYF; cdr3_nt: TGTGCCAGCAGTAGTTTTTTTGGAGACTACGAGCAGTACTTC
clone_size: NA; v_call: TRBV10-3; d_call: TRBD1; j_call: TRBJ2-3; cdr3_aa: CAISEGQGAADTQYF; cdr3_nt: TGTGCCATCAGTGAGGGACAGGGGGCCGCAGATACGCAGTATTTT
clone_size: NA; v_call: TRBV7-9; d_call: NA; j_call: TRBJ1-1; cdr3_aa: CASTYGGNTEAFF; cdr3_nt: TGTGCCAGCACCTACGGGGGCAACACTGAAGCTTTCTTT
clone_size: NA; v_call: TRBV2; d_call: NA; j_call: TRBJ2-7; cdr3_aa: CASVESVYEQYF; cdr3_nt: TGTGCCAGCGTCGAGAGTGTGTACGAGCAGTACTTC
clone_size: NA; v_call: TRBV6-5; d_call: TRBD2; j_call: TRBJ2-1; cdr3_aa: CASSYLAGGGNEQFF; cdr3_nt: TGTGCCAGCAGTTACCTAGCGGGAGGTGGGAATGAGCAGTTCTTC
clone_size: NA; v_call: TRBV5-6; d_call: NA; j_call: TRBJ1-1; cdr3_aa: CASSLEARVGTEAFF; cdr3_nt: TGTGCCAGCAGCTTGGAGGCCAGGGTGGGCACTGAAGCTTTCTTT
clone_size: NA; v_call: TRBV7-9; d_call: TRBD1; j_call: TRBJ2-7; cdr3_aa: CASSLIGQGSSYEQYF; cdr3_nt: TGTGCCAGCAGCCTGATAGGACAGGGGTCCTCCTACGAGCAGTACTTC
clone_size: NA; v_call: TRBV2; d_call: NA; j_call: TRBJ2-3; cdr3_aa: CASNPRADTQYF; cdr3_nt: TGTGCCAGCAACCCACGAGCAGATACGCAGTATTTT
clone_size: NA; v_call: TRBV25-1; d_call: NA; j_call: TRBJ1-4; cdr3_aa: CASSERLWEKLFF; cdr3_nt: TGTGCCAGCAGTGAACGACTTTGGGAAAAACTGTTTTTT
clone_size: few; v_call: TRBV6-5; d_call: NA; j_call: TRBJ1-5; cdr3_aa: CASSPRWVSNQPQHF; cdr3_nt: TGTGCCAGCAGTCCCCGATGGGTTAGCAATCAGCCCCAGCATTTT
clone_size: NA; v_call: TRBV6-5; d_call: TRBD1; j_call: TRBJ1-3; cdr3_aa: CASSPSGGTGNTIYF; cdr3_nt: TGTGCCAGCAGCCCTTCAGGGGGGACTGGAAACACCATATATTTT
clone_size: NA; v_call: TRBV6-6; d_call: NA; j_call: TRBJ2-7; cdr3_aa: CASNYRGGPYEQYF; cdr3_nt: TGTGCCAGCAATTATAGGGGGGGGCCATACGAGCAGTACTTC
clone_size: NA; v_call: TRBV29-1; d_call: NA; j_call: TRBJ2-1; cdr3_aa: CSVEEGIGSGEQFF; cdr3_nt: TGCAGCGTTGAAGAGGGAATTGGTTCAGGTGAGCAGTTCTTC
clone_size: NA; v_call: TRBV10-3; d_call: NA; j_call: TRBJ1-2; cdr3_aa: CAIKDLHRDGYTF; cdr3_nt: TGTGCCATCAAAGACCTCCACAGGGATGGCTACACCTTC
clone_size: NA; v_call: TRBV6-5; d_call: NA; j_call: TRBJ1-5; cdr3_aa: CAIPGADNQPQHF; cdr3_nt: TGTGCCATCCCGGGGGCAGACAATCAGCCCCAGCATTTT
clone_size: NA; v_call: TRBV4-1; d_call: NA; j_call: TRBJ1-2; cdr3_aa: CASSPDVRHVEDTF; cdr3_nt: TGCGCCAGCAGCCCAGATGTTCGGCACGTAGAAGACACCTTC
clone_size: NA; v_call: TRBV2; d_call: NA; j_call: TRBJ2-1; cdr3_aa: CASVAGEQFF; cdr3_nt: TGTGCCAGCGTGGCGGGTGAGCAGTTCTTC
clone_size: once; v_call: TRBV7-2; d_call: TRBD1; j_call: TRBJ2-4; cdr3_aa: CASTRQGKNIQYF; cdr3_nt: TGTGCCAGCACCCGACAGGGGAAAAACATTCAGTACTTC
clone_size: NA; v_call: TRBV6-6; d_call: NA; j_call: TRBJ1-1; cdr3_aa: CASRPGLYTEAFF; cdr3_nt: TGTGCCAGCAGGCCAGGGCTTTACACTGAAGCTTTCTTT
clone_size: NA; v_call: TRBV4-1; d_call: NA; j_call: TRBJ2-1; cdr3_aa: CASSPPAGFDEQFF; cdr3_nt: TGCGCCAGCAGCCCCCCGGCAGGCTTCGATGAGCAGTTCTTC
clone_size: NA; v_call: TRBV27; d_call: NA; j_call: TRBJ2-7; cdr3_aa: CASSLPGSYEQYF; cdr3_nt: TGTGCCAGCAGTTTGCCGGGGTCCTACGAGCAGTACTTC
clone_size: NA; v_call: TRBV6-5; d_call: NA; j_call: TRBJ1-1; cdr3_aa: CASSYSQNTEAFF; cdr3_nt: TGTGCCAGCAGTTACTCTCAGAACACTGAAGCTTTCTTT
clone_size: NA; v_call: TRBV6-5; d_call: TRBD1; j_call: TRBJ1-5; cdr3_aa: CASSSTGSNQPQHF; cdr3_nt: TGTGCCAGCAGTTCGACAGGGAGCAATCAGCCCCAGCATTTT
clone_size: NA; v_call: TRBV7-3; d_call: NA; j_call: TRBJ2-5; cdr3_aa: CASSLDVAETQYF; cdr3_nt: TGTGCCAGCAGCTTAGATGTGGCAGAGACCCAGTACTTC
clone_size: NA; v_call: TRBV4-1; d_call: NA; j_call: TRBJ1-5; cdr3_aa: CASSQVPPGPSSTAQHF; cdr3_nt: TGCGCCAGCAGCCAAGTACCCCCGGGACCCAGTTCAACGGCCCAGCATTTT
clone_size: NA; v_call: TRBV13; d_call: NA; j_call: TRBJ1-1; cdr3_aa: CASSLLRTEAFF; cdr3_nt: TGTGCCAGCAGCTTACTCCGCACTGAAGCTTTCTTT
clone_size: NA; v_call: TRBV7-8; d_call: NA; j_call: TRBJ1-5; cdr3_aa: CASSLGVNQPQHF; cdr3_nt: TGTGCCAGCAGCTTAGGGGTCAATCAGCCCCAGCATTTT
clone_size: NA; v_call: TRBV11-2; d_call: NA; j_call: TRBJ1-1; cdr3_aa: CASSLGGPDTEAFF; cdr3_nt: TGTGCCAGCAGCTTAGGGGGACCCGACACTGAAGCTTTCTTT
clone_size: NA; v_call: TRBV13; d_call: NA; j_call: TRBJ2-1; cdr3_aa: CASSLGSTSSYNEQFF; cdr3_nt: TGTGCCAGCAGCTTGGGTAGCACTAGCTCCTACAATGAGCAGTTCTTC
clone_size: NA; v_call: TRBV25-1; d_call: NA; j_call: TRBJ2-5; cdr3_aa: CASSEYRETQYF; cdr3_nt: TGTGCCAGCAGTGAATATAGAGAGACCCAGTACTTC
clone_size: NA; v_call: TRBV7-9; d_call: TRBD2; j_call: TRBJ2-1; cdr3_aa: CASSLARGRALNEQFF; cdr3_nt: TGTGCCAGCAGCTTAGCTCGCGGGAGGGCCCTAAATGAGCAGTTCTTC
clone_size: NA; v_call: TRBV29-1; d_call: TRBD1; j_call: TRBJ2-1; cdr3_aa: CSVSGTDNEQFF; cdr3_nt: TGCAGCGTTTCCGGGACAGACAATGAGCAGTTCTTC
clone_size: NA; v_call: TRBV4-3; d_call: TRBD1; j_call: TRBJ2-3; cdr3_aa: CASSSGTGTDTQYF; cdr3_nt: TGCGCCAGCAGCTCTGGGACAGGGACAGATACGCAGTATTTT
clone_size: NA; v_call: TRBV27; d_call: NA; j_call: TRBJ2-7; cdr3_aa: CASSLVGGADYEQYF; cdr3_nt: TGTGCCAGCAGTTTAGTAGGGGGGGCAGACTACGAGCAGTACTTC
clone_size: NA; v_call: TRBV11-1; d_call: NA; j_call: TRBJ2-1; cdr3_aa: CASSLVRGPNEQFF; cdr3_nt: TGTGCCAGCAGCTTAGTCAGGGGCCCGAATGAGCAGTTCTTC
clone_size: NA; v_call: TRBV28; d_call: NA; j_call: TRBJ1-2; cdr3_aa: CASSLGLQGNYGYTF; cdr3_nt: TGTGCCAGCAGTTTAGGTTTACAAGGGAACTATGGCTACACCTTC
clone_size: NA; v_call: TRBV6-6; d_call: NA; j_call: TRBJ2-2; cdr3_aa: CASSPTSTGELFF; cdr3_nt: TGTGCCAGCAGCCCAACTAGCACCGGGGAGCTGTTTTTT
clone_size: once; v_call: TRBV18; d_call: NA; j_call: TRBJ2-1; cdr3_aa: CASSPPSITRPHNEQFF; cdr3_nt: TGTGCCAGCTCACCACCGTCAATTACACGGCCTCACAATGAGCAGTTCTTC
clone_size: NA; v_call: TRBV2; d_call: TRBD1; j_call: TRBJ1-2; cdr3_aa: CASRPKGQGAGGYTF; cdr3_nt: TGTGCCAGCAGACCTAAGGGACAGGGGGCAGGAGGCTACACCTTC
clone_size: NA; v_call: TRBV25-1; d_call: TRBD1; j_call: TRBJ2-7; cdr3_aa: CASSVPGQALYEQYF; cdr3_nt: TGTGCCAGCAGTGTGCCGGGACAGGCTCTATACGAGCAGTACTTC
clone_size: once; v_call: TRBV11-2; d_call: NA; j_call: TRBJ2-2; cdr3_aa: CASSLWVSTGELFF; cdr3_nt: TGTGCCAGCAGCTTATGGGTGTCTACCGGGGAGCTGTTTTTT
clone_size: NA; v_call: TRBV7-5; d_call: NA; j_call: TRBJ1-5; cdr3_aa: CVRSFYSIGGQGNQPQHF; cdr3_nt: TGTGTCAGAAGCTTCTACTCTATAGGGGGCCAGGGCAATCAGCCCCAGCATTTT
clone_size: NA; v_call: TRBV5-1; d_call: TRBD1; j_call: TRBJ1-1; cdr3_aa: CASSLTGGTEAFF; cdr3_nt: TGCGCCAGCAGCTTGACAGGGGGCACTGAAGCTTTCTTT
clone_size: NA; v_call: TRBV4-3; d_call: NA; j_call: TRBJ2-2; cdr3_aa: CASSQDWGGELFF; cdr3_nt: TGCGCCAGCAGCCAAGACTGGGGCGGGGAGCTGTTTTTT
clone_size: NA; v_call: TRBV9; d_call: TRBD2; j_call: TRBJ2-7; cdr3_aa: CASSPASGNYEQYF; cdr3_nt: TGTGCCAGCAGCCCTGCTAGCGGGAACTACGAGCAGTACTTC
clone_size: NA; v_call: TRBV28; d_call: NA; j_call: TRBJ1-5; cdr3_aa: CASSLFGGPGDISNQPQHF; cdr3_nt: TGTGCCAGCAGTTTATTCGGTGGACCCGGAGATATTAGCAATCAGCCCCAGCATTTT
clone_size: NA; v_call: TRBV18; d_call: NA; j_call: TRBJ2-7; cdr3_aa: CASSPQTGRYEQYF; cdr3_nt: TGTGCCAGCTCACCGCAGACAGGGAGGTACGAGCAGTACTTC
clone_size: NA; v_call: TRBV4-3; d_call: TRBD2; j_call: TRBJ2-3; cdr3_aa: CASSQDLTSSGSTDTQYF; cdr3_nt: TGCGCCAGCAGCCAAGATCTGACTAGCAGCGGAAGCACAGATACGCAGTATTTT
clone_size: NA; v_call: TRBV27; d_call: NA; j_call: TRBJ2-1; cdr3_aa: CASTSPHNEQFF; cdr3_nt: TGTGCCAGCACCTCCCCTCACAATGAGCAGTTCTTC
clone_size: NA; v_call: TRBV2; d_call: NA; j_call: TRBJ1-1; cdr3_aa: CASSEVNTEAFF; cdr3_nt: TGTGCCAGCAGTGAAGTGAACACTGAAGCTTTCTTT
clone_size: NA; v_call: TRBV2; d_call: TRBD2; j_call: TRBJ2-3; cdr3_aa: CASMGLAGGTDTQYF; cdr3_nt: TGTGCCAGCATGGGACTAGCGGGAGGAACAGATACGCAGTATTTT
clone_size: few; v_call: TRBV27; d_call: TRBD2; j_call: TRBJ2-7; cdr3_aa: CASSHTAGGLYEQYF; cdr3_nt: TGTGCCAGCAGTCATACAGCGGGAGGGCTTTACGAGCAGTACTTC
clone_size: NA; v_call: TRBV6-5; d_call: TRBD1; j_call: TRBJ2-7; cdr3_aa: CASSSDRGHEQYF; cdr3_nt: TGTGCCAGCAGTTCGGACAGGGGGCACGAGCAGTACTTC